This T cell receptor beta chain was sequenced in a study of blood T cell repertoires in COVID-19. Study-wide context: There were acute and convalescent COVID-19 samples, and they came from the United States, Italy and Spain. T cells, B-cell-depleted T cells, or PBMCs supplied cDNA or gDNA.

Germline V CDR1 and CDR2: KGHSH, LQKENI. V gave up 4 bases and J gave up 1 base; unmatched junction bases: 5. CDR3 length equals 15 residues. Original data processing: Amplified reference gene primers provided the basis for estimating nucleated cell counts. Produced via immunoSEQ multiplex PCR; TCRdb's table is partial and in-frame only. Clone size and V and J calls were adopted from that table, with D and trimming inferred from the DNA. The sample gives around 140,000 clones, approximately 88% of which show up once; about 1.7% is in the top ten. V gene TRBV18 combines with J gene TRBJ2-5, with 8 bases identical to TRBD1. The clonotype comes from a man in his sixties or seventies with acute or convalescent COVID-19. The material sequenced was peripheral blood. CDR3 DNA sequence: TGTGCCAGCTCACTACAGGGGGGTGTCCAAGAGACCCAGTACTTC. Translation: CASSLQGGVQETQYF.